This entry describes one T cell receptor beta chain. This sample is part of a study of shared clonotypes between healthy human individuals. Clones were read by immunoSEQ multiplex PCR, and TCRdb kept only the in-frame ones, dropping some. The sample shows a few million clones, about 92% of them seen only once. CDR3 length equals 19 residues. This chain uses TRBV21-1 with TRBJ1-3; the D call TRBD1 from the table was never checked on the DNA. TRBV21-1 represents a pseudogene. Material: naive CD4+ T cells from PBMCs. The subset denotes: CD45RA+ positively selected. The TCR originated in a man younger than 35 in good health. Some clones in this sample may be carry-over from other donors' samples. This CDR3 reads CASTPSPGQPFESGNTIYF. The DNA for the CDR3 is TGTGCCAGCACCCCGAGTCCGGGACAGCCCTTTGAATCTGGAAACACCATATATTTT.